This entry lists 30 T cell receptor beta chains sequenced from one sample in a study of cytomegalovirus exposure and HLA in healthy donors. The PCR was carried out with 60 Vbeta primers and 13 Jbeta primers. Method: immunoSEQ multiplex PCR; TCRdb's copy keeps in-frame clones and lacks some. In the table there are under 130,000 clones, 60% to 80% of which are singletons. Material: PBMCs. The receptors were gathered from a man aged 45 to 65 in good health and CMV-seropositive.

The J gene is TRBJ1-4, the V gene TRBV29-1; D is possibly TRBD1 (5 bases). V shed 6 bases and J shed 7 bases, with 12 bases lying between them. The CDR3 runs 12 residues. Germline loops: CDR1 SQVTM, CDR2 ANQGSEA. The CDR3 here is CSVRDLSEKLFF. CDR3 nucleotides: TGCAGCGTCAGGGATCTTTCTGAAAAACTGTTTTTT.

The chain is built from TRBV7-9 and TRBJ1-1, with TRBD1 as a possible D gene (6 bases). V lost 5 bases to trimming and J lost 0 bases, with 13 bases between them. Germline CDR1 and CDR2: SEHNR and FQNEAQ (reference sequence). CDR3 length: 15 amino acids. The CDR3 DNA sequence: TGTGCCAGCAGCCCCCGACAGGTTATGAACACTGAAGCTTTCTTT. It specifies CASSPRQVMNTEAFF.

The chain combines TRBV29-1 with TRBJ1-5; D not resolved. With 4 bases removed from V and 4 bases from J, the gap between germline ends came to 11 bases. The CDR3 totals 13 residues. Germline values: CDR1 SQVTM, CDR2 ANQGSEA. The CDR3 nucleotides read TGCAGCGTTGGAGGAACGGGGAATCAGCCCCAGCATTTT. Residues: CSVGGTGNQPQHF.

V usage is TRBV18 and J usage is TRBJ2-7, with unresolved D. The germline V and J ends were trimmed by 3 bases and 6 bases, with 9 bases remaining between them. The CDR3 length is 12 residues. Germline CDR1 reads KGHSH; CDR2 reads LQKENI. CDR3: CASSPSRGEQYF. The DNA of the CDR3 is TGTGCCAGCTCACCCTCTCGAGGCGAGCAGTACTTC.

The chain carries TRBV29-1 and TRBJ2-1; D possibly corresponds to TRBD1 (7 bases). Trimming took off 4 bases at V and 16 bases at J, with 14 bases between the two ends. The CDR3 has 10 amino acids. CDR1 is SQVTM, CDR2 ANQGSEA, per germline. The CDR3 spells CSVGLGGIFF. CDR3 in DNA: TGCAGCGTTGGACTAGGGGGCATCTTCTTC.

Here the CDR3 DNA reads TGTGCCAGCAGCGTAGAAGCAGGGGGCGCATATGGCTACACCTTC. Residues: CASSVEAGGAYGYTF. The chain employs TRBV9 and TRBJ1-2; 8 nucleotides match TRBD1. J gave up 5 bases and V 0 bases, and 6 bases lay outside the gene matches. The germline V gene has CDR1 SGDLS and CDR2 YYNGEE. The CDR3 is 15 residues long.

V is TRBV5-5 and J is TRBJ2-5; 7 bases line up with TRBD2. The V and J ends lost 5 bases and 4 bases, in that order; junction bases with no gene match: 11. Germline CDR1 and CDR2: SGHKS and YYEKEE (reference sequence). The CDR3 sequence is 15 residues long. CDR3 residues: CASRRIPGGRETQYF. DNA of the CDR3: TGTGCCAGCAGACGAATACCGGGAGGACGAGAGACCCAGTACTTC. The full variable domain, its missing parts supplied by reference TRBV5-5 and TRBJ2-5, is DAGVTQSPTHLIKTRGQQVTLRCSPISGHKSVSWYQQVLGQGPQFIFQYYEKEERGRGNFPDRFSARQFPNYSSELNVNALLLGDSALYLCASRRIPGGRETQYFGPGTRLLVL.

This clone was seen once. The chain uses TRBV7-2 and TRBJ2-2; D unresolved. CDR1 is SGHTA, CDR2 FQGNSA, per germline. This CDR3 comprises 13 residues. Trimming pared 2 bases from V and 5 bases from J, leaving 6 bases between. CDR3 nucleotide sequence: TGTGCCAGCAGCTTAACCGGGACCGGGGAGCTGTTTTTT. It yields the protein CASSLTGTGELFF.

The genes are TRBV7-9 and TRBJ1-2, with D perhaps TRBD1 (6 bases). Between the trimmed V and J ends, which lost 1 base and 8 bases, there was a span of 8 bases. Germline values: CDR1 SEHNR, CDR2 FQNEAQ (reference sequence). There are 12 residues in the CDR3. The CDR3 DNA follows: TGTGCCAGCAGCTTAGAAGGGGGAGGCTACACCTTC. This gives the protein CASSLEGGGYTF.

This clone was found a few times. This chain links TRBV6-4 with TRBJ2-5, with D possibly being TRBD1 (6 bases). Between the trimmed V and J ends, which lost 2 bases and 2 bases, there was a span of 18 bases. Per the germline V gene, CDR1 is MRHNA and CDR2 is SNTAGT. The CDR3 is made up of 17 amino acids. Here the CDR3 reads CASSDRGQLLSQETQYF. In DNA form, the CDR3 reads TGTGCCAGCAGTGACCGCGGACAGCTACTCTCTCAAGAGACCCAGTACTTC.

This clone was observed a single time. This chain joins TRBV5-1 and TRBJ2-1; 8 nucleotides match TRBD2. V dropped 4 bases and J dropped 5; count of bases not matched to a gene: 8. The CDR3 has 15 amino acids. Looked up from germline, CDR1 is SGHRS and CDR2 is YFSETQ. The CDR3 here is CASSPIGRGDNEQFF. CDR3 DNA sequence: TGCGCCAGCAGCCCGATTGGGCGGGGGGACAATGAGCAGTTCTTC.

This clone appeared once. The chain joins TRBV10-3 to TRBJ1-5; D possibly corresponds to TRBD1 (6 bases). The CDR3 runs to 14 residues. The V and J ends lost 5 bases and 1 base respectively, with 9 bases between them. In germline, CDR1 is ENHRY, CDR2 SYGVKD. DNA for the CDR3: TGTGCCATCAGTCAAGACAGGAGCAATCAGCCCCAGCATTTT. This encodes CAISQDRSNQPQHF.

This sequence joins TRBV9 and TRBJ1-3, with 9 bases fitting TRBD1. CDR3 length: 15 amino acids. CDR1 is SGDLS and CDR2 is YYNGEE in the germline V gene. V lost 3 bases and J lost 5; bases outside the gene matches: 6. This chain's CDR3 is CASSGGQGFRNTIYF. CDR3 nucleotide sequence: TGTGCCAGCAGCGGGGGACAGGGCTTCCGAAACACCATATATTTT.

V and J are TRBV4-2 and TRBJ2-5; perhaps TRBD2 as D (6 bases). The CDR3 totals 16 residues. V lost 4 bases and J 4 bases, leaving 19 bases between the germline ends. Per germline, CDR1 LGHNA and CDR2 YNFKEQ. The CDR3: CASSRGYNGRGETQYF. In DNA, the CDR3 is TGTGCCAGCAGCCGCGGATATAATGGGCGGGGAGAGACCCAGTACTTC.

As for this clone: Relative to the germline gene, one junction end is altered; a read error may explain this. V gene TRBV6-6 combines with J gene TRBJ2-7, with 9 bases matching TRBD1. Germline CDR1 is MNHNY and CDR2 is SVGAGI (reference sequence). This CDR3 is built from 14 residues. CDR3 protein: CAISSRDRVGEQYF. CDR3 sequence (DNA): TGTGCCATCAGTAGCCGGGACAGGGTTGGCGAGCAGTACTTC.

This chain links TRBV29-1 with TRBJ1-1; the D gene is possibly TRBD1 (6 bases). CDR3 length: 13 residues. V was cut by 7 bases and J by 6 bases, with 18 bases left in between. From germline, CDR1 is SQVTM and CDR2 ANQGSEA. CDR3 nucleotides: TGCAGCGCGCAACAGGGTTCTATCGCTGAAGCTTTCTTT. It is translated as CSAQQGSIAEAFF.

The chain couples TRBV5-6 to TRBJ1-1; D is ambiguous. Trimming removed 1 base from V and 4 bases from J, with 5 bases in between. The CDR3 totals 12 residues. The germline CDR1 and CDR2 sequences are SGHDT and YYEEEE. CDR3 DNA sequence: TGTGCCAGCAGCTTGCAATTCACTGAAGCTTTCTTT. This codes for CASSLQFTEAFF.

The DNA for the CDR3 is TGTGCCAGCAGTGAACAGCGGGAGACCCAGTACTTC. Translated: CASSEQRETQYF. The chain combines TRBV6-1 with TRBJ2-5; tentatively, D is TRBD2 (5 bases). This CDR3 is 12 amino acids long. CDR1 is MNHNS and CDR2 is SASEGT in the germline V gene. Trimming stripped 2 bases from V and 5 bases from J, with 6 bases between.

This clone has only one observation. V usage is TRBV6-1 and J usage is TRBJ1-1, with 7 nucleotides matching TRBD1. In germline, CDR1 is MNHNS, CDR2 SASEGT. This CDR3 is 14 amino acids long. Trimming cost V 5 bases and J 1 base; bases outside gene matches: 4. The CDR3, as DNA: TGTGCCAGCAGTATTCCAGGGGGGAACACTGAAGCTTTCTTT. Translated: CASSIPGGNTEAFF.

Notes on this clone: At one of its ends the junction is not consistent with the germline gene, which may arise from a read error. CDR3 sequence (DNA): TGCAGCATTGACAGGGCGAACACTGAAGCTTTCTTT. Translating it yields CSIDRANTEAFF. The rearrangement joins TRBV29-1 to TRBJ1-1; 7 bases agree with TRBD1. This CDR3 has 12 residues. The germline V gene encodes CDR1 SQVTM and CDR2 ANQGSEA.

V usage is TRBV7-7 and J usage is TRBJ2-3, with TRBD2 as a possible D gene (5 bases). This CDR3 has 14 amino acids. Germline V gene sequence: CDR1 SSHAT, CDR2 FNYEAQ (reference sequence). V lost 3 bases and J lost 5, with 12 bases in between. CDR3 in amino acids: CASSLTTAGDTQYF. CDR3 nucleotides: TGTGCCAGCAGCTTGACTACCGCCGGAGATACGCAGTATTTT.

V is TRBV14 and J is TRBJ1-1; 8 bases agree with TRBD1. J was trimmed by 5 bases and V by 6 bases; bases with no gene match: 8. The CDR3 sequence is 14 residues long. CDR1 and CDR2 (germline): SGHDN, FVKESK. The CDR3 here is CASSLDRGRTEAFF. CDR3 nucleotide sequence: TGTGCCAGCAGTCTTGACAGGGGAAGGACTGAAGCTTTCTTT.

The chain couples TRBV27 to TRBJ1-5; no firm D call. Trimming removed 8 bases from V and 0 bases from J, with 11 bases in between. CDR1 MNHEY and CDR2 SMNVEV come from the germline V gene (reference sequence). The length of the CDR3 is 14 residues. CDR3: CASGYSSSNQPQHF. In DNA form, the CDR3 reads TGTGCCAGCGGATACAGCAGTAGCAATCAGCCCCAGCATTTT.

The chain links TRBV14 to TRBJ1-2; D is unresolved. The germline V gene encodes CDR1 SGHDN and CDR2 FVKESK. The CDR3 is made up of 9 amino acids. V was clipped by 9 bases and J by 6 bases, with 5 bases between them. CDR3 sequence: CASYNGYTF. Here the CDR3 DNA reads TGTGCCAGTTATAATGGCTACACCTTC.

The rearrangement joins TRBV29-1 to TRBJ2-3; possibly TRBD1 for D (6 bases). Germline V lookup: CDR1 SQVTM, CDR2 ANQGSEA. The CDR3 runs to 15 residues. The germline V and J ends were trimmed by 5 bases and 0 bases, with 15 bases remaining between them. The CDR3 reads CSVPYIRGSTDTQYF. DNA for the CDR3: TGCAGCGTTCCATACATCAGGGGTAGCACAGATACGCAGTATTTT.

The chain is built from TRBV7-9 and TRBJ2-2, with D tentatively TRBD2 (6 bases). Trimming stripped 6 bases from V and 1 base from J, with 12 bases between. The CDR3 covers 15 residues. Germline V lookup: CDR1 SEHNR, CDR2 FQNEAQ (reference sequence). CDR3 in DNA: TGTGCCAGCAGTCAGAGGCGGGGGAACACCGGGGAGCTGTTTTTT. Its translation is CASSQRRGNTGELFF. The whole variable domain, remainder taken from reference TRBV7-9 and TRBJ2-2, is DTGVSQNPRHKITKRGQNVTFRCDPISEHNRLYWYRQTLGQGPEFLTYFQNEAQLEKSRLLSDRFSAERPKGSFSTLEIQRTEQGDSAMYLCASSQRRGNTGELFFGEGSRLTVL.

The rearrangement links TRBV27 to TRBJ2-7, with a tentative D call TRBD1 (5 bases). The germline V and J ends were trimmed by 5 bases and 3 bases, with 11 bases remaining between them. CDR3 length equals 13 residues. Germline CDR1 MNHEY, CDR2 SMNVEV (reference sequence). The CDR3 is CASSPNQGYEQYF. DNA of the CDR3: TGTGCCAGCAGTCCCAATCAGGGCTACGAGCAGTACTTC.

The chain combines TRBV5-1 with TRBJ1-4; D gene ambiguous. The CDR3 contains 14 residues. Germline V gives CDR1 SGHRS, CDR2 YFSETQ. Trimming cost V 5 bases and J 3 bases, with 11 bases left between them. In nucleotides, the CDR3 is TGCGCCAGCAGGGTGGCAAGTTCTAATGAAAAACTGTTTTTT. It is translated as CASRVASSNEKLFF.

This clone occurred a few times. Other DNA sequences from this sample encode an identical CDR3 as well. The J gene is TRBJ2-7, the V gene TRBV19; a weak D match, TRBD1 (6 bases). V was pared by 3 bases and J by 7 bases, with 13 bases between. The CDR3 has 13 residues. Germline CDR1 and CDR2: LNHDA and SQIVND (reference sequence). The CDR3 nucleotides are TGTGCCAGTAGTATTAGTCGAAGGGGGGAGCAGTACTTC. It encodes CASSISRRGEQYF.

The chain has TRBV14 and TRBJ2-2, with no clear D. Germline V lookup: CDR1 SGHDN, CDR2 FVKESK. The CDR3 covers 15 residues. Trimming removed 6 bases from V and 1 base from J, with 12 bases in between. The DNA for the CDR3 is TGTGCCAGCAGTCCGGGTACCAAGAACACCGGGGAGCTGTTTTTT. Its translation is CASSPGTKNTGELFF. Full variable domain (missing parts from reference TRBV14 and TRBJ2-2): EAGVTQFPSHSVIEKGQTVTLRCDPISGHDNLYWYRRVMGKEIKFLLHFVKESKQDESGMPNNRFLAERTGGTYSTLKVQPAELEDSGVYFCASSPGTKNTGELFFGEGSRLTVL.